This T cell receptor (beta chain) derives from a study of CD8 T cells in Susac syndrome. Germline CDR1 is SGHTA and CDR2 is FQGNSA. With 3 bases removed from V and 2 bases from J, the gap between germline ends came to 10 bases. This CDR3 is built from 14 residues. RNA, at roughly 0.5 to 1 ug, was reverse transcribed with random hexamers. TCRdb used MiXCR to reprocess the immunoSEQ multiplex PCR reads, holding one entry per CDR3 protein. Of some 130,000 distinct CDR3 sequences listed, about 90% were seen once; the top ten hold 0.2% to 0.25%. This sequence was found in a human donor with multiple sclerosis. The sequencing input was CD8+ T cells from PBMCs. The rearrangement links TRBV7-2 to TRBJ1-1; tentatively, D is TRBD1 (6 bases). DNA for the CDR3: TGTGCCAGCAGCTTTCGTGGGACAAACACTGAAGCTTTCTTT. Translation: CASSFRGTNTEAFF. Together with reference TRBV7-2 and TRBJ1-1, the CDR3 gives the full variable domain: GAGVSQSPSNKVTEKGKDVELRCDPISGHTALYWYRQSLGQGLEFLIYFQGNSAPDKSGLPSDRFSAERTGGSVSTLTIQRTQQEDSAVYLCASSFRGTNTEAFFGQGTRLTVV.